Shown below are 25 T cell receptor beta chains from a single sample sequenced in a study of blood T cell repertoires in COVID-19. Libraries were prepared by immunoSEQ multiplex PCR; TCRdb keeps only in-frame clonotypes and omits some of them. The sample includes about 99,000 clones, 80% to 90% seen only once; the top ten take around 2.2%. The sequencing sample was made of peripheral blood. These TCRs come from a man aged 50-60 years with COVID-19, enrolled during active disease.

In DNA, the CDR3 is TGTGCCAGCAGCTTGAAGGGGTCTATCGGTGGCTACACCTTC. As protein: CASSLKGSIGGYTF. The J gene is TRBJ1-2, the V gene TRBV7-2; tentative D call: TRBD1 (5 bases). Germline CDR1 SGHTA, CDR2 FQGNSA. The CDR3 length is 14 residues. V was trimmed by 3 bases and J by 7 bases, leaving 15 bases between them.

The V gene is TRBV12-3 or TRBV12-4, the J gene TRBJ2-3; D is unresolved. The CDR3 has 13 amino acids. Trimming stripped 5 bases from V and 8 bases from J, with 14 bases between. This CDR3 is CASSLSSSGTQYF. DNA of the CDR3: TGTGCCAGCAGTCTCAGCAGTTCGGGTACGCAGTATTTT.

The V call is TRBV7-8, the J call TRBJ2-3; 14 nucleotides align to TRBD2. Unmatched junction bases numbered 8, after V lost 0 bases and J lost 0 bases. Germline V CDR1 and CDR2: SGHVS, FQNEAQ. The CDR3 length is 20 residues. The CDR3 region is CASSLAPGLAGGSSTDTQYF. The CDR3, as DNA: TGTGCCAGCAGCTTAGCGCCAGGACTAGCGGGGGGATCTAGCACAGATACGCAGTATTTT.

The chain links TRBV5-8 to TRBJ2-2, with D maybe TRBD2 (5 bases). CDR1 SGHTS and CDR2 YDEGEE come from the germline V gene. Trimming removed 7 bases at V and 4 bases at J, with 11 bases between. The CDR3 runs to 13 residues. CDR3 DNA sequence: TGTGCCAGCGGGCCTCGGGGCACCGGGGAGCTGTTTTTT. Residues: CASGPRGTGELFF.

This chain links TRBV21-1 with TRBJ1-1. TRBV21-1 is given as a pseudogene. This CDR3 has 16 residues. The CDR3 here is CASSKALWGGNTEAFF. DNA for the CDR3: TGTGCCAGCAGCAAAGCGCTGTGGGGGGGGAACACTGAAGCTTTCTTT.

The chain carries TRBV5-1 and TRBJ1-2; D is perhaps TRBD1 (6 bases). Germline V CDR1 and CDR2: SGHRS, YFSETQ. CDR3 size: 15 residues. V was cut by 0 bases and J by 1 base, with 10 bases left in between. The CDR3 DNA reads as TGCGCCAGCAGCTTGGGGACAGTTCATAACTATGGCTACACCTTC. Protein product: CASSLGTVHNYGYTF. Using reference TRBV5-1 and TRBJ1-2 for the parts outside the CDR3, the full variable domain is KAGVTQTPRYLIKTRGQQVTLSCSPISGHRSVSWYQQTPGQGLQFLFEYFSETQRNKGNFPGRFSGRQFSNSRSEMNVSTLELGDSALYLCASSLGTVHNYGYTFGSGTRLTVV.

This clone was detected once. The rearrangement joins TRBV12-5 to TRBJ2-1, with D tentatively TRBD2 (6 bases). This CDR3 has 15 residues. Trimming cost V 2 bases and J 5 bases, with 13 bases left between them. Germline CDR1 and CDR2: LGHNT and FRNRAP. The CDR3 nucleotides are TGTGCTAGTGGTTTGAACGGGGGACTGGACAATGAGCAGTTCTTC. Its translation: CASGLNGGLDNEQFF.

This chain joins TRBV6-5 and TRBJ1-1, with D perhaps TRBD1 (5 bases). The CDR3 totals 15 residues. Trimming pared 0 bases from V and 3 bases from J, leaving 11 bases between. The germline V gene has CDR1 MNHEY and CDR2 SVGAGI. The CDR3 protein is CASSYSAGFDTEAFF. The DNA for the CDR3 is TGTGCCAGCAGTTACTCGGCAGGGTTTGACACTGAAGCTTTCTTT.

The chain's CDR3 is CAILQGDTGELFF. The CDR3, as DNA: TGTGCCATCCTACAGGGGGACACCGGGGAGCTGTTTTTT. V gene TRBV10-3 combines with J gene TRBJ2-2, with TRBD1 matching over 8 bases. The J segment lost 3 bases and the V segment lost 8 bases, leaving 2 bases of the junction unmatched. The length of the CDR3 is 13 residues. Germline V gene sequence: CDR1 ENHRY, CDR2 SYGVKD.

This clone occurred once. The rearrangement joins TRBV6-5 to TRBJ1-3; D is undetermined. The CDR3 loop spans 14 amino acids. Per germline, CDR1 MNHEY and CDR2 SVGAGI. The germline V and J ends were trimmed by 4 bases and 0 bases, with 7 bases remaining between them. Here the CDR3 reads CASSLSGSGNTIYF. The CDR3 region has the DNA TGTGCCAGCAGTTTGTCAGGCTCTGGAAACACCATATATTTT.

With regard to this clone: This specimen includes other DNA sequences encoding the same CDR3. The chain employs TRBV5-4 and TRBJ1-5, with unresolved D. Trimming removed 4 bases at V and 2 bases at J, with 7 bases between. The CDR3 contains 13 residues. CDR1 and CDR2 (germline): SGHNT, YYREEE (reference sequence). CDR3 sequence (DNA): TGTGCCAGCAGCCCGGGTGGCAATCAGCCCCAGCATTTT. Its protein is CASSPGGNQPQHF. Full variable domain (outside the CDR3, taken from reference TRBV5-4 and TRBJ1-5): ETGVTQSPTHLIKTRGQQVTLRCSSQSGHNTVSWYQQALGQGPQFIFQYYREEENGRGNFPPRFSGLQFPNYSSELNVNALELDDSALYLCASSPGGNQPQHFGDGTRLSIL.

The chain joins TRBV4-1 to TRBJ2-3; no definite D call. V was pared by 5 bases and J by 5 bases, with 11 bases between. The CDR3 is 13 residues long. CDR1 MGHRA and CDR2 YSYEKL come from the germline V gene. CDR3 in amino acids: CASSSHPGDTQYF. CDR3 nucleotides: TGCGCCAGCAGCTCCCACCCGGGAGATACGCAGTATTTT.

The rearrangement uses TRBV30 and TRBJ2-7; tentative D call: TRBD2 (5 bases). The CDR3 extends over 13 amino acids. V lost 2 bases and J 0 bases, leaving 8 bases between the germline ends. Germline V lookup: CDR1 GTSNPN, CDR2 SVGIG (reference sequence). CDR3 residues: CAWSPGNSYEQYF. The DNA for the CDR3 is TGTGCCTGGAGTCCGGGAAACTCCTACGAGCAGTACTTC.

This clone was found a few times. J is TRBJ2-7 and V is TRBV11-2; 13 nucleotides align to TRBD2. Per the germline V gene, CDR1 is SGHAT and CDR2 is FQNNGV. Germline trimming cut 4 bases from V and 2 bases from J; bases unmatched to any gene: 5. The CDR3 runs 16 residues. This CDR3 is CASSSATSGGPYEQYF. Written as DNA, the CDR3 is TGTGCCAGCAGCTCCGCGACTAGCGGGGGGCCCTACGAGCAGTACTTC. Filled out from reference TRBV11-2 and TRBJ2-7, the complete variable domain reads EAGVAQSPRYKIIEKRQSVAFWCNPISGHATLYWYQQILGQGPKLLIQFQNNGVVDDSQLPKDRFSAERLKGVDSTLKIQPAKLEDSAVYLCASSSATSGGPYEQYFGPGTRLTVT.

This clone appeared a single time. The chain combines TRBV11-2 with TRBJ2-3, with TRBD2 matching over 10 bases. This CDR3 has 15 residues. The trim removed 2 bases at V and 1 base at J, leaving 0 bases unmatched. The germline gives CDR1 SGHAT, CDR2 FQNNGV. CDR3 bases: TGTGCCAGCAGCTTACTAGCGGGGGGCACAGATACGCAGTATTTT. Amino acids: CASSLLAGGTDTQYF.

The V and J genes are TRBV7-2 and TRBJ1-3; D may be TRBD1 (6 bases). With 1 base removed from V and 3 bases from J, the gap between germline ends came to 10 bases. The CDR3 extends over 15 amino acids. CDR1 is SGHTA and CDR2 is FQGNSA in the germline V gene. Here the CDR3 reads CASSLDRVGGNTIYF. The CDR3 DNA follows: TGTGCCAGCAGCTTAGACAGGGTCGGTGGAAACACCATATATTTT.

By frequency in the sample, this clone is medium-sized. This rearrangement joins TRBV7-9 to TRBJ1-2; 12 nucleotides align to TRBD1. Trimming took 2 bases from V and 7 from J; bases not matched to a gene: 5. The CDR3 is 15 residues long. The V gene's germline CDR1 is SEHNR and CDR2 FQNEAQ (reference sequence). CDR3 sequence (DNA): TGTGCCAGCAGCTTAACGGGACAGGGGGCGCTTGGCTACACCTTC. It translates to CASSLTGQGALGYTF.

The chain is built from TRBV29-1 and TRBJ2-2; TRBD2 matches at 8 bases. Germline V CDR1 and CDR2: SQVTM, ANQGSEA. V gave up 6 bases and J gave up 5 bases; unmatched junction bases: 8. The CDR3 runs 14 residues. The CDR3 protein is CSVRSGDATGELFF. The DNA for the CDR3 is TGCAGCGTCCGTAGCGGGGATGCTACCGGGGAGCTGTTTTTT.

This chain uses TRBV6-6 with TRBJ1-5; 8 bases are shared with TRBD1. There are 12 residues in the CDR3. After removal of 8 bases from V and 5 bases from J, the junction contained 2 bases not matched to a gene. Germline-derived CDR1 and CDR2 are MNHNY and SVGAGI (reference sequence). CDR3 amino acids: CASGQGYQPQHF. The CDR3 nucleotides are TGTGCCAGCGGACAGGGATATCAGCCCCAGCATTTT.

The rearrangement links TRBV3-1 (or the pseudogene TRBV3-2) to TRBJ1-1, with D perhaps TRBD1 (6 bases). V was shortened by 3 bases and J by 2 bases, with 10 bases between the two germline ends. This CDR3 is built from 14 residues. Germline loops: CDR1 LGHDT, CDR2 YNNKEL (reference sequence). CDR3 loop: CASSHRDTNTEAFF. The CDR3 nucleotides read TGTGCCAGCAGCCACCGGGACACCAACACTGAAGCTTTCTTT.

The rearrangement links TRBV6-5 to TRBJ1-5; tentatively, D is TRBD1 (6 bases). V dropped 7 bases and J dropped 4 bases, with 11 bases sitting between them. The CDR3 loop spans 13 amino acids. Germline V gene data show CDR1 as MNHEY and CDR2 as SVGAGI. Here the CDR3 reads CASILTGNQPQHF. In DNA form, the CDR3 reads TGTGCCAGCATTCTAACAGGGAATCAGCCCCAGCATTTT.

The chain carries TRBV29-1 and TRBJ2-6; D may be TRBD1 (6 bases). Trimming took off 7 bases at V and 2 bases at J, with 12 bases between the two ends. Germline CDR1 SQVTM, CDR2 ANQGSEA. The CDR3 contains 14 residues. The CDR3 sequence: CSATGLTGANVLTF. The CDR3 DNA follows: TGCAGCGCCACAGGGCTCACTGGGGCCAACGTCCTGACTTTC.

The chain joins TRBV28 to TRBJ1-1; 7 bases are a match to TRBD1. V was clipped by 6 bases and J by 1 base; unmatched bases: 5. The length of the CDR3 is 14 residues. CDR1 and CDR2 (germline): MDHEN, SYDVKM. The DNA for the CDR3 is TGTGCCAGCAGGGCGGGACAGAGGAACACTGAAGCTTTCTTT. Translating it yields CASRAGQRNTEAFF.

The genes are TRBV2 and TRBJ2-6; 7 bases fit TRBD2. In germline, CDR1 is SNHLY, CDR2 FYNNEI. The J segment lost 0 bases and the V segment lost 3 bases, leaving 11 bases of the junction unmatched. The CDR3 has 19 residues. The CDR3 reads CASSEGRAGPHSGANVLTF. As DNA, the CDR3 is TGTGCCAGCAGTGAGGGGAGGGCAGGTCCCCACTCTGGGGCCAACGTCCTGACTTTC.

The rearrangement links TRBV4-1 to TRBJ2-7, with 8 nucleotides matching TRBD1. The length of the CDR3 is 14 residues. Germline CDR1 MGHRA, CDR2 YSYEKL. The ends lost 3 bases at V and 2 bases at J; junction bases unmatched: 3. CDR3 protein: CASSHGTGAYEQYF. The CDR3 region has the DNA TGCGCCAGCAGCCACGGGACAGGAGCCTACGAGCAGTACTTC.